There are many counts of the clone carrying this T cell receptor beta chain. The sample comes from a study of identical twins. TCRdb re-called the 5' RACE reads through MiXCR, storing one row per CDR3 protein. This table holds under 400,000 distinct CDR3 sequences, approximately 10% found once. CDR1 is SGHKS and CDR2 is YYEKEE in the germline V gene (reference sequence). Trimming pared 4 bases from V and 11 bases from J, leaving 28 bases between. The CDR3 runs 17 residues. This TCR was sampled from a woman in her fifties or sixties in good health. Material for sequencing was naive T cells sorted from blood. The chain is built from TRBV5-5 and TRBJ1-5; D gene ambiguous. CDR3 region: CASSPGTADPWGSAQHF. Here the CDR3 DNA reads TGTGCCAGCAGCCCGGGCACAGCCGACCCGTGGGGATCGGCCCAGCATTTT.